The entry that follows covers one TCR beta chain sequence. These data come from a study of siplizumab effects on memory and regulatory T cells. This table comes from immunoSEQ multiplex PCR, and its TCRdb copy is limited to in-frame clones, with some not included. This sample has about 97,000 clones, with approximately 91% found just once. Germline loops: CDR1 MNHNS, CDR2 SASEGT. CDR3 length: 14 amino acids. With V trimmed by 5 bases and J by 6 bases, 6 bases remained unmatched. The chain combines TRBV6-1 with TRBJ1-5; 8 bases align to TRBD1. Source material: non-Treg CD4+ T cells sorted from blood. The sequence came from a human donor in good health. CDR3 bases: TGTGCCAGCAGTCCAAGGACAGGGACTCAGCCCCAGCATTTT. This codes for CASSPRTGTQPQHF.